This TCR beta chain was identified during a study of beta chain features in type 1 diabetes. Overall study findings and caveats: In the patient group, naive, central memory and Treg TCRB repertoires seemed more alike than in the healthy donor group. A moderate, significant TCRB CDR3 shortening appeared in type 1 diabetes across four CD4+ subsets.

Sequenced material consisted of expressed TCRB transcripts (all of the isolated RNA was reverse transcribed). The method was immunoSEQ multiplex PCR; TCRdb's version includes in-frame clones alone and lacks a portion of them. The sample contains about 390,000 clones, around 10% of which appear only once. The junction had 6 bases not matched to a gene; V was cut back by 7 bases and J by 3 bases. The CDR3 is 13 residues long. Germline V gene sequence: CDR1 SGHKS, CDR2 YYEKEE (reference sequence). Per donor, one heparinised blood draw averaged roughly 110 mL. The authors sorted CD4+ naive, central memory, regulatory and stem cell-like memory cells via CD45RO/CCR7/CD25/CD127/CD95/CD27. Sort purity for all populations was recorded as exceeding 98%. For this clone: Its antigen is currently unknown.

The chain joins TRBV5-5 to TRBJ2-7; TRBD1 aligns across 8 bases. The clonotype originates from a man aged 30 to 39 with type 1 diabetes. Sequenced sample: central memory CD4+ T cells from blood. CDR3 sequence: CASGRTGYYEQYF. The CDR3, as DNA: TGTGCCAGCGGCAGGACAGGGTACTACGAGCAGTACTTC.